These 5 T cell receptor beta chains were all obtained from the same sample, sequenced in a study of blood T cell repertoires in COVID-19. Sequenced by immunoSEQ multiplex PCR; TCRdb stores in-frame clones only, minus some. The repertoire has around 270,000 clones, less than 90% of them found once; the top ten carry less than 2%. Sequenced: peripheral blood. The receptors were sampled from a woman in her forties who had recovered from COVID-19.

Only one count was recorded for this clone. The V gene is TRBV3-1 (or the pseudogene TRBV3-2), the J gene TRBJ1-2; D may be TRBD1 (5 bases). Trimming stripped 0 bases from V and 8 bases from J, with 19 bases between. Germline CDR1 and CDR2: LGHDT and YNNKEL (reference sequence). The CDR3 is 16 residues long. The CDR3 here is CASSQEGGLQKRGYTF. CDR3 coding DNA: TGTGCCAGCAGCCAAGAGGGGGGACTCCAAAAGCGGGGCTACACCTTC.

The V and J genes are TRBV5-5 and TRBJ2-3; perhaps TRBD2 as D (6 bases). CDR1 is SGHKS, CDR2 YYEKEE, per germline (reference sequence). The CDR3 spans 15 residues. Trimming left V 5 bases short and J 3 bases short, with 16 bases between. CDR3 in DNA: TGTGCCAGCAGATTTGGGGGGATAGAAACAGATACGCAGTATTTT. Translated, it gives CASRFGGIETDTQYF.

This rearrangement joins TRBV5-1 to TRBJ2-7; 11 positions agree with TRBD2. V dropped 2 bases and J dropped 2; count of bases not matched to a gene: 0. CDR3 size: 14 residues. The germline V gene has CDR1 SGHRS and CDR2 YFSETQ. The CDR3 protein is CASSFSGGAYEQYF. The CDR3 DNA is TGCGCCAGCAGCTTTAGCGGGGGGGCCTACGAGCAGTACTTC.

The rearrangement joins TRBV18 to TRBJ1-5; unclear D gene. CDR3 length: 13 residues. Germline loops: CDR1 KGHSH, CDR2 LQKENI. V was shortened by 1 base and J by 5 bases, with 6 bases between the two germline ends. The CDR3 sequence: CASSPRSDQPQHF. CDR3 bases: TGTGCCAGCTCACCACGCAGTGATCAGCCCCAGCATTTT.

This CDR3 reads CASSPLRSGGSYEQYF. CDR3 in DNA: TGCGCCAGCAGCCCGCTCCGGAGCGGGGGATCCTACGAGCAGTACTTC. The rearrangement uses TRBV4-1 and TRBJ2-7, with TRBD2 identical over 8 bases. V lost 4 bases and J lost 1; bases outside the gene matches: 9. Per germline, CDR1 MGHRA and CDR2 YSYEKL. This CDR3 is 16 amino acids long.